These 29 T cell receptor beta chains were sequenced from one sample in a study of blood T cell repertoires in COVID-19. TCRdb keeps only in-frame clones here, not all; method: immunoSEQ multiplex PCR. The table shows approximately 130,000 clones, with roughly three quarters occurring only once. The specimen sequenced was peripheral blood. The receptors were gathered from a man aged 80 or over with acute or convalescent COVID-19.

The chain links TRBV9 to TRBJ1-2, with 9 positions matching TRBD1. V trimming: 4 bases; J trimming: 4 bases; junction bases outside the gene matches: 11. The CDR3 has 16 amino acids. The germline V gene has CDR1 SGDLS and CDR2 YYNGEE. The DNA of the CDR3 is TGTGCCAGCAGCCCCATCGGGACAGGGTTGGGCTATGGCTACACCTTC. Translating gives CASSPIGTGLGYGYTF.

This clone was recorded only once. The CDR3 coding sequence is TGTGCCAGCAGTTACGCGAGAACCACTGAAGCTTTCTTT. This translates into CASSYARTTEAFF. The J gene is TRBJ1-1, the V gene TRBV6-5, with D unclear. The CDR3 covers 13 residues. The V end was cut by 2 bases, the J end by 4 bases, with 8 bases between. From germline, CDR1 is MNHEY and CDR2 SVGAGI.

This clone is a singleton in its sample. The rearrangement joins TRBV11-2 to TRBJ1-2; D perhaps matches TRBD1 (5 bases). V lost 5 bases and J 6 bases, leaving 13 bases between the germline ends. Germline V CDR1 and CDR2: SGHAT, FQNNGV. The CDR3 has 13 residues. The CDR3 is CASSLAGLDGYTF. The CDR3, as DNA: TGTGCCAGCAGCCTCGCAGGGCTCGATGGCTACACCTTC.

J is TRBJ2-5 and V is TRBV3-1 (or the pseudogene TRBV3-2); D uncertain. The CDR3 runs to 14 residues. Germline CDR1 LGHDT, CDR2 YNNKEL (reference sequence). The germline V and J ends were trimmed by 6 bases and 2 bases, with 13 bases remaining between them. CDR3 bases: TGTGCCAGCAGGGAGTCCCCTGTACAAGAGACCCAGTACTTC. Translated: CASRESPVQETQYF.

The chain joins TRBV6-5 to TRBJ2-1, with 8 bases identical to TRBD1. The length of the CDR3 is 15 residues. Germline V lookup: CDR1 MNHEY, CDR2 SVGAGI. V lost 4 bases to trimming and J lost 7 bases; unmatched junction nucleotides: 9. The CDR3 is CASSSGTGLRNEQFF. The DNA of the CDR3 is TGTGCCAGCAGTTCCGGGACAGGCCTAAGAAATGAGCAGTTCTTC.

The rearrangement uses TRBV4-2 and TRBJ2-5; 11 nucleotides match TRBD2. The ends lost 0 bases at V and 5 bases at J; junction bases unmatched: 8. The CDR3 spans 17 residues. CDR1 and CDR2 from the germline V gene are LGHNA and YNFKEQ. This CDR3 is CASSQEPSGGLWETQYF. The CDR3 nucleotides are TGTGCCAGCAGCCAAGAGCCTAGCGGGGGGTTATGGGAGACCCAGTACTTC.

The chain recombines TRBV5-1 with TRBJ2-1, with 9 nucleotides matching TRBD2. CDR3 length: 16 amino acids. The trim removed 4 bases at V and 6 bases at J, leaving 11 bases unmatched. Germline CDR1 is SGHRS and CDR2 is YFSETQ. The CDR3, as DNA: TGCGCCAGCAGCCCCGGTAGTAGCGGGGGAGTCAATGAGCAGTTCTTC. It codes for CASSPGSSGGVNEQFF.

J is TRBJ1-2 and V is TRBV4-1, with D maybe TRBD1 (5 bases). This CDR3 has 15 amino acids. Trimming cost V 1 base and J 4 bases, with 13 bases left between them. Per the germline V gene, CDR1 is MGHRA and CDR2 is YSYEKL. The chain's CDR3 is CASSQGQNFIYGYTF. The CDR3 nucleotides read TGCGCCAGCAGCCAAGGACAGAATTTTATCTATGGCTACACCTTC.

This chain joins TRBV28 and TRBJ1-1; a possible D gene is TRBD1 (6 bases). This CDR3 contains 17 residues. Trimming removed 5 bases at V and 5 bases at J, with 24 bases between. CDR1 and CDR2 from the germline V gene are MDHEN and SYDVKM. CDR3 sequence: CASSPLGDNNRGTEAFF. CDR3 DNA sequence: TGTGCCAGCAGTCCCCTCGGGGACAATAACCGAGGGACTGAAGCTTTCTTT.

The chain uses TRBV6-5 and TRBJ1-1, with no clear D. CDR1 and CDR2 from the germline V gene are MNHEY and SVGAGI. The CDR3 is 13 amino acids. V was clipped by 7 bases and J by 8 bases, with 17 bases between them. The CDR3 DNA is TGTGCCAGCACTAGGACCGACTATGGGGAAGCTTTCTTT. It yields the protein CASTRTDYGEAFF.

The chain employs TRBV28 and TRBJ1-2, with 8 bases fitting TRBD1. Germline V gene lookup returns CDR1 MDHEN and CDR2 SYDVKM. J lost 6 bases, V lost 4 bases, and 4 bases had no gene match. The CDR3 runs to 13 residues. As DNA, the CDR3 is TGTGCCAGCAGTTCCGGACAGGGTAATGGCTACACCTTC. Amino acids: CASSSGQGNGYTF.

V gene TRBV2 combines with J gene TRBJ1-2; D is unresolved. CDR3 size: 12 residues. Germline values: CDR1 SNHLY, CDR2 FYNNEI. V was pared by 6 bases and J by 8 bases, with 13 bases between. CDR3 sequence: CASRFGPGGYTF. CDR3 bases: TGTGCCAGCAGGTTCGGGCCGGGGGGCTACACCTTC.

This CDR3 reads CASSPTGTGTEAFF. The CDR3 nucleotides are TGTGCCAGCTCACCTACCGGGACAGGCACTGAAGCTTTCTTT. This rearrangement joins TRBV18 to TRBJ1-1; 8 nucleotides agree with TRBD1. The CDR3 extends over 14 amino acids. Unmatched junction bases numbered 4, after V lost 3 bases and J lost 4 bases. Germline V CDR1 and CDR2: KGHSH, LQKENI. Full variable domain (remainder filled in from reference TRBV18 and TRBJ1-1): NAGVMQNPRHLVRRRGQEARLRCSPMKGHSHVYWYRQLPEEGLKFMVYLQKENIIDESGMPKERFSAEFPKEGPSILRIQQVVRGDSAAYFCASSPTGTGTEAFFGQGTRLTVV.

The chain employs TRBV18 and TRBJ2-7, with 8 positions matching TRBD1. Germline V gene data show CDR1 as KGHSH and CDR2 as LQKENI. CDR3 length: 14 amino acids. V was clipped by 4 bases and J by 6 bases; unmatched bases: 8. The DNA of the CDR3 is TGTGCCAGCTCACTTCGGACAGGGTCGCTCGAGCAGTACTTC. This translates into CASSLRTGSLEQYF.

This sequence joins TRBV28 and TRBJ1-2; 9 positions agree with TRBD1. V lost 6 bases and J lost 8; bases outside the gene matches: 19. There are 17 residues in the CDR3. Germline CDR1 MDHEN, CDR2 SYDVKM. DNA for the CDR3: TGTGCCAGCAGACATCCCCCCCTCTCACAGGGGGCGGGCGGCTACACCTTC. It translates to CASRHPPLSQGAGGYTF.

The chain employs TRBV7-9 and TRBJ2-1, with D perhaps TRBD2 (5 bases). Per the germline V gene, CDR1 is SEHNR and CDR2 is FQNEAQ (reference sequence). This CDR3 is built from 14 residues. Between the trimmed V and J ends, which lost 3 bases and 0 bases, there was a span of 6 bases. This chain's CDR3 is CASSFTSSYNEQFF. The CDR3 DNA follows: TGTGCCAGCAGCTTTACTAGCTCCTACAATGAGCAGTTCTTC.

The V gene is TRBV18, the J gene TRBJ2-3, with a weak D call TRBD1 (5 bases). The CDR3 runs 12 residues. The V gene lost 1 base and the J gene lost 6 bases, with 5 bases spanning the gap. Germline lookup yields CDR1 KGHSH and CDR2 LQKENI. CDR3 in DNA: TGTGCCAGCTCACCACAGGGGGATACGCAGTATTTT. Translation gives CASSPQGDTQYF.

The chain carries TRBV2 and TRBJ2-4, with 7 bases that match TRBD2. Germline V gene sequence: CDR1 SNHLY, CDR2 FYNNEI. The CDR3 consists of 16 residues. After removal of 7 bases from V and 0 bases from J, the junction contained 9 bases not matched to a gene. CDR3 in amino acids: CASMGGGMLAKNIQYF. The CDR3 DNA is TGTGCCAGCATGGGCGGGGGAATGCTAGCCAAAAACATTCAGTACTTC.

The J gene is TRBJ2-2, the V gene TRBV2; the D is unclear. The CDR3 runs 17 residues. Trimming shortened V by 8 bases and J by 0 bases, and 19 bases separated the two germline ends. Germline lookup yields CDR1 SNHLY and CDR2 FYNNEI. CDR3 region: CASYDGWSSANTGELFF. In DNA, the CDR3 is TGTGCCAGCTACGATGGATGGTCAAGCGCGAACACCGGGGAGCTGTTTTTT.

This chain joins TRBV27 and TRBJ2-2, with 7 nucleotides matching TRBD1. In germline, CDR1 is MNHEY, CDR2 SMNVEV (reference sequence). With V trimmed by 3 bases and J by 6 bases, 7 bases remained unmatched. This CDR3 is 15 amino acids long. The CDR3 is CASSFSGGFAGELFF. The CDR3 DNA sequence: TGTGCCAGCAGTTTCTCAGGGGGTTTTGCCGGGGAGCTGTTTTTT.

This clone was seen once. The chain employs TRBV12-3 or TRBV12-4 and TRBJ2-7; TRBD1 agrees at 9 bases. The CDR3 extends over 13 amino acids. V lost 6 bases, J lost 5 bases, and 5 bases stayed unmatched. The CDR3 reads CASSRTGDDEQYF. CDR3 in DNA: TGTGCCAGCAGCCGGACAGGGGACGACGAGCAGTACTTC.

The rearrangement links TRBV28 to TRBJ2-7, with 8 bases aligning to TRBD1. CDR1 MDHEN and CDR2 SYDVKM come from the germline V gene. The V and J ends lost 7 bases and 3 bases, in that order; junction bases with no gene match: 8. This CDR3 region has 14 residues. Here the CDR3 DNA reads TGTGCCAGCATCCGGACAGGGCCCAGCTACGAGCAGTACTTC. Translated: CASIRTGPSYEQYF.

This clone was counted only a few times. The chain recombines TRBV5-4 with TRBJ2-2, with 8 bases that match TRBD1. Trimming took 4 bases from V and 3 from J; bases not matched to a gene: 2. CDR3 size: 14 residues. Germline V lookup: CDR1 SGHNT, CDR2 YYREEE (reference sequence). CDR3 loop: CASSQGQDTGELFF. For the CDR3, the DNA is TGTGCCAGCAGCCAGGGACAGGACACCGGGGAGCTGTTTTTT.

V and J are TRBV7-6 and TRBJ2-5; 8 nucleotides match TRBD2. From germline, CDR1 is SGHVS and CDR2 FNYEAQ. The CDR3 consists of 16 residues. V lost 5 bases to trimming and J lost 1 base; unmatched junction nucleotides: 9. CDR3 nucleotide sequence: TGTGCCAGCAGCGCACTAGCGGCTAGACTCCAAGAGACCCAGTACTTC. Amino acids: CASSALAARLQETQYF.

The rearrangement joins TRBV2 to TRBJ1-3; D is undetermined. CDR3 size: 15 residues. Looked up from germline, CDR1 is SNHLY and CDR2 is FYNNEI. The V end was cut by 1 base, the J end by 1 base, with 8 bases between. As DNA, the CDR3 is TGTGCCAGCAGTGAAGTCCCAAATTCTGGAAACACCATATATTTT. Protein sequence: CASSEVPNSGNTIYF.

V and J are TRBV4-1 and TRBJ1-1, with TRBD1 as a possible D gene (5 bases). The germline CDR1 and CDR2 sequences are MGHRA and YSYEKL. The CDR3 totals 20 residues. Trimming cost V 2 bases and J 1 base, with 26 bases left between them. The CDR3 DNA sequence: TGCGCCAGCAGCCAACCCGGATCACTCACAGGTCGACGGAAGAACACTGAAGCTTTCTTT. As protein: CASSQPGSLTGRRKNTEAFF.

This rearrangement joins TRBV19 to TRBJ2-7; 9 positions match TRBD1. V gave up 5 bases and J gave up 5 bases; unmatched junction bases: 7. CDR1 LNHDA and CDR2 SQIVND come from the germline V gene (reference sequence). This CDR3 has 14 amino acids. The CDR3 loop is CASSFRDRVNEQYF. CDR3 nucleotides: TGTGCCAGTAGTTTCCGGGACAGGGTCAACGAGCAGTACTTC.

DNA for the CDR3: TGTGCCAGCAGCAGCTACGGTAATTCACCCCTCCACTTT. Residues: CASSSYGNSPLHF. The chain couples TRBV3-1 (or the pseudogene TRBV3-2) to TRBJ1-6; D uncertain. Germline CDR1 and CDR2: LGHDT and YNNKEL (reference sequence). The CDR3 covers 13 residues. V gave up 5 bases and J gave up 6 bases, with 8 bases separating them.

About this clone: A junction boundary mismatches the germline segment, possibly from a read error. V gene TRBV28 combines with J gene TRBJ2-7; tentative D call: TRBD2 (6 bases). This CDR3 spans 13 amino acids. CDR1 MDHEN and CDR2 SYDVKM come from the germline V gene. The CDR3 region is CATSIAEGYEQYF. The CDR3 DNA follows: TGTGCCACCAGTATCGCGGAGGGCTACGAGCAGTACTTC.